Described below is a single T cell receptor beta chain sequence and its context. The antigen remains unidentified. The data were taken from a study of naive and memory T cell subsets. General study results and limits: The RNA method is potentially sensitive to activation and differentiation changes.

Amplification of ligated cDNA took four PCR rounds with SP2 and nested alpha and beta constant primers. Reverse transcription of blood and skin TCR RNA was primed at alpha and beta constant regions. MiXCR was run by TCRdb on the 5' RACE reads, yielding one entry per CDR3 protein. The sample gives more than 45,000 distinct CDR3 sequences, around 7.3% of which show up once; 9% to 10% is in the top ten. The CDR3 spans 12 residues. Germline V gives CDR1 LNHDA, CDR2 SQIVND (reference sequence). The ends lost 9 bases at V and 5 bases at J; junction bases unmatched: 4. An oligonucleotide containing a UMI was ligated to the 3' end of TCR cDNA. Input was about 1 to 1,100 ng of DNase-treated total RNA without cell sorting.

The gene calls are TRBV19 and TRBJ2-5; 9 nucleotides match TRBD1. This TCR was sampled from a male donor in good health. As DNA, the CDR3 is TGTGCCAGCTTGGGACAGGGCGAGACCCAGTACTTC. Translated: CASLGQGETQYF.